The 28 T cell receptor beta chains below come from one sample, sequenced in a study of Graves' ophthalmopathy and Graves' hyperthyroidism. The sequenced template was RNA, covering the TCR beta CDR3 region. Investigators did first-round RT-PCR with HTBI primers, then second-round multiplex PCR. MiXCR was run by TCRdb on the multiplex PCR reads, yielding one entry per CDR3 protein. The sample carries approximately 160,000 distinct CDR3 sequences, just under 40% recorded once. Sequenced material: peripheral blood. The origin of the receptors is a man aged 30 to 39 with Graves' ophthalmopathy.

The rearrangement uses TRBV7-9 and TRBJ1-3; no reliable D call. V was cut by 4 bases and J by 4 bases, with 8 bases left in between. The germline V gene encodes CDR1 SEHNR and CDR2 FQNEAQ (reference sequence). The CDR3 sequence is 13 residues long. The CDR3 DNA reads TGTGCCAGCAGCTACGCCGAGGGAAACACCATATATTTT. It codes for CASSYAEGNTIYF.

The chain combines TRBV7-2 with TRBJ2-5; 8 nucleotides line up with TRBD1. Germline CDR1 reads SGHTA; CDR2 reads FQGNSA. The length of the CDR3 is 15 residues. V was clipped by 5 bases and J by 4 bases; unmatched bases: 9. In DNA, the CDR3 is TGTGCCAGCAGCCCCAACCCAGGGGGCTTAGAGACCCAGTACTTC. This codes for CASSPNPGGLETQYF.

This clonotype was recorded many times. The V gene is TRBV7-8, the J gene TRBJ2-4; 7 nucleotides match TRBD2. CDR3 size: 17 residues. J lost 2 bases, V lost 6 bases, and 13 bases had no gene match. Germline values: CDR1 SGHVS, CDR2 FQNEAQ. This CDR3 reads CASSSDWGGLSKNIQYF. In DNA, the CDR3 is TGTGCCAGCAGTTCCGATTGGGGGGGATTGTCCAAAAACATTCAGTACTTC.

This clonotype was seen many times. This chain joins TRBV27 and TRBJ2-6; 9 bases are a match to TRBD2. There are 19 residues in the CDR3. V gave up 3 bases and J gave up 0 bases; unmatched junction bases: 9. Germline CDR1 reads MNHEY; CDR2 reads SMNVEV (reference sequence). The CDR3 DNA reads TGTGCCAGCAGTTTCACTGGCGGGAGGGGTCTCTCTGGGGCCAACGTCCTGACTTTC. Translated: CASSFTGGRGLSGANVLTF.

The chain uses TRBV12-3 or TRBV12-4 and TRBJ2-5; 8 nucleotides align to TRBD2. J was trimmed by 5 bases and V by 4 bases; bases with no gene match: 15. The CDR3 totals 17 residues. The CDR3 nucleotides read TGTGCCAGCAGTTCGGCTCGCTTCCGGGAGGGCCGGGAGACCCAGTACTTC. Translating it yields CASSSARFREGRETQYF.

The rearrangement uses TRBV6-1 and TRBJ1-5; TRBD1 is a possible D gene (5 bases). The CDR3 is 15 residues long. The V and J ends lost 6 bases and 5 bases respectively, with 17 bases between them. Germline CDR1 reads MNHNS; CDR2 reads SASEGT. This CDR3 reads CASRVLGRVDQPQHF. The CDR3 coding sequence is TGTGCCAGCAGGGTCTTGGGCAGGGTGGATCAGCCCCAGCATTTT.

V and J are TRBV6-5 and TRBJ1-2, with D tentatively TRBD1 (5 bases). The germline V and J ends were trimmed by 5 bases and 4 bases, with 5 bases remaining between them. This CDR3 has 11 amino acids. In germline, CDR1 is MNHEY, CDR2 SVGAGI. CDR3 sequence reads: CASSTGYGYTF. The CDR3, as DNA: TGTGCCAGCAGTACAGGCTATGGCTACACCTTC.

This clonotype came up many times. The V and J genes are TRBV7-8 and TRBJ2-7, with 13 positions matching TRBD2. The CDR3 loop spans 18 amino acids. Trimming removed 3 bases from V and 5 bases from J; junction bases left unmatched: 13. Per the germline V gene, CDR1 is SGHVS and CDR2 is FQNEAQ. The CDR3 spells CASSFLPPGTSGTHEQYF. The CDR3 nucleotides are TGTGCCAGCAGCTTTCTCCCGCCAGGGACTAGCGGGACGCACGAGCAGTACTTC.

The chain carries TRBV18 and TRBJ2-7, with 7 positions matching TRBD1. J lost 7 bases, V lost 4 bases, and 10 bases had no gene match. Germline V gene sequence: CDR1 KGHSH, CDR2 LQKENI. The CDR3 extends over 14 amino acids. The CDR3 sequence is CASSRETGKREQYF. The CDR3 nucleotides are TGTGCCAGCTCACGCGAGACAGGGAAGCGGGAGCAGTACTTC.

This clonotype was seen ten or more times. The chain links TRBV10-3 to TRBJ2-7, with D perhaps TRBD2 (6 bases). The V end lost 5 bases, the J end lost 7 bases, and 21 bases lay between the germline ends. The CDR3 has 15 amino acids. The germline CDR1 and CDR2 sequences are ENHRY and SYGVKD. The CDR3 reads CAISSTGLDHGEQYF. In DNA form, the CDR3 reads TGTGCCATCAGTAGCACGGGACTCGACCACGGGGAGCAGTACTTC.

The chain links TRBV6-1 to TRBJ1-2; D remains ambiguous. The CDR3 covers 14 residues. Trimming removed 6 bases at V and 2 bases at J, with 13 bases between. CDR1 is MNHNS, CDR2 SASEGT, per germline. CDR3 protein: CASRGPRANYGYTF. The CDR3 DNA follows: TGTGCCAGCAGAGGACCGAGAGCAAACTATGGCTACACCTTC.

The chain has TRBV9 and TRBJ1-5; D gene unclear. Trimming pared 3 bases from V and 0 bases from J, leaving 4 bases between. Germline CDR1 SGDLS, CDR2 YYNGEE. The length of the CDR3 is 13 residues. In DNA form, the CDR3 reads TGTGCCAGCAGCGAAGGTAGCAATCAGCCCCAGCATTTT. This encodes CASSEGSNQPQHF. Filled out from reference TRBV9 and TRBJ1-5, the complete variable domain reads DSGVTQTPKHLITATGQRVTLRCSPRSGDLSVYWYQQSLDQGLQFLIQYYNGEERAKGNILERFSAQQFPDLHSELNLSSLELGDSALYFCASSEGSNQPQHFGDGTRLSIL.

This clonotype was seen many times. The V and J genes are TRBV18 and TRBJ2-5, with D maybe TRBD2 (6 bases). This CDR3 comprises 14 residues. Trimming took 3 bases from V and 0 from J, leaving 8 bases between them. Looked up from germline, CDR1 is KGHSH and CDR2 is LQKENI. CDR3 bases: TGTGCCAGCTCACCCCCGGGGGACCAAGAGACCCAGTACTTC. As protein: CASSPPGDQETQYF.

The J gene is TRBJ2-7, the V gene TRBV27, with a possible D match to TRBD1 (6 bases). Trimming removed 5 bases from V and 2 bases from J, with 16 bases in between. Germline values: CDR1 MNHEY, CDR2 SMNVEV (reference sequence). This CDR3 contains 15 residues. The DNA of the CDR3 is TGTGCCAGCAGTCCTCAAGGGGGATTTGCCTACGAGCAGTACTTC. Translation: CASSPQGGFAYEQYF.

V usage is TRBV25-1 and J usage is TRBJ2-7; 9 bases line up with TRBD2. The CDR3 consists of 15 residues. V trimming: 4 bases; J trimming: 4 bases; junction bases outside the gene matches: 8. CDR1 and CDR2 (germline): MGHDK, SYGVNS. The CDR3 reads CASSAWGSGGYEQYF. The DNA of the CDR3 is TGTGCCAGCAGTGCCTGGGGTAGCGGGGGTTACGAGCAGTACTTC.

This clonotype has a count of ten or more. This chain uses TRBV25-1 with TRBJ1-5; D is possibly TRBD1 (5 bases). Per germline, CDR1 MGHDK and CDR2 SYGVNS. V was cut by 5 bases and J by 9 bases, with 11 bases left in between. The CDR3 extends over 12 amino acids. The CDR3 DNA reads as TGTGCCAGCAGTAAGGGGCAGGGGCCCCAGCATTTT. Residues: CASSKGQGPQHF. The variable domain in full, with the rest retrieved from reference TRBV25-1 and TRBJ1-5, is EADIYQTPRYLVIGTGKKITLECSQTMGHDKMYWYQQDPGMELHLIHYSYGVNSTEKGDLSSESTVSRIRTEHFPLTLESARPSHTSQYLCASSKGQGPQHFGDGTRLSIL.

In its sample, this clonotype was seen many times. This sequence joins TRBV7-9 and TRBJ2-7, with 9 bases aligning to TRBD2. Germline-derived CDR1 and CDR2 are SEHNR and FQNEAQ (reference sequence). Germline trimming cut 3 bases from V and 4 bases from J; bases unmatched to any gene: 4. CDR3 length: 14 amino acids. The CDR3 loop reads CASSFAGGAYEQYF. The CDR3 DNA reads as TGTGCCAGCAGCTTCGCGGGAGGGGCTTACGAGCAGTACTTC.

This clonotype has at least ten counts. The chain links TRBV30 to TRBJ1-5, with 7 bases identical to TRBD1. J was trimmed by 7 bases and V by 5 bases; bases with no gene match: 8. Germline V gives CDR1 GTSNPN, CDR2 SVGIG (reference sequence). The CDR3 totals 13 residues. The DNA of the CDR3 is TGTGCCTGGGACAGGGAGGGGGGACAGCCCCAGCATTTT. Translation gives CAWDREGGQPQHF.

The table lists this clonotype with many counts. The J gene is TRBJ1-2, the V gene TRBV7-2; D remains ambiguous. The V end lost 5 bases, the J end lost 2 bases, and 6 bases lay between the germline ends. The V gene's germline CDR1 is SGHTA and CDR2 FQGNSA. The CDR3 is 12 residues long. The CDR3 bases are TGTGCCAGCAGCCCGGACAACTATGGCTACACCTTC. It encodes CASSPDNYGYTF.

CDR3 in DNA: TGTGCCAGCAGTTTAGGCGGAATTTCCCCCTACGAGCAGTACTTC. Its translation is CASSLGGISPYEQYF. The gene calls are TRBV12-3 or TRBV12-4 and TRBJ2-7; the D is unclear. V lost 1 base and J lost 2, with 12 bases in between. The CDR3 covers 15 residues.

CDR3 region: CASSLLPTGRHQPQHF. For the CDR3, the DNA is TGTGCCAGCAGCTTGCTCCCTACCGGGCGTCATCAGCCCCAGCATTTT. The chain has TRBV7-8 and TRBJ1-5; D is unresolved. Deletions cut 3 bases from V and 5 bases from J, with 17 bases between. CDR3 size: 16 residues. The germline V gene encodes CDR1 SGHVS and CDR2 FQNEAQ.

This clonotype was observed at least ten times. This chain joins TRBV12-3 or TRBV12-4 and TRBJ1-2, with unresolved D. V lost 4 bases and J 4 bases, leaving 16 bases between the germline ends. The CDR3 runs 15 residues. The CDR3 DNA is TGTGCCAGCAGTTCTGCCAGGCTGTTTCTCTATGGCTACACCTTC. It is translated as CASSSARLFLYGYTF.

The chain couples TRBV6-2 or TRBV6-3 to TRBJ2-7; no firm D call. The CDR3 is 15 residues long. Germline V gene data show CDR1 as MNHEY and CDR2 as SVGEGT. Trimming pared 6 bases from V and 2 bases from J, leaving 17 bases between. CDR3 sequence reads: CASRPLLTQPYEQYF. DNA for the CDR3: TGTGCCAGCAGGCCCCTCCTGACACAGCCCTACGAGCAGTACTTC.

This clonotype was counted ten times or more. V and J are TRBV4-2 and TRBJ2-7; 7 bases align to TRBD2. This CDR3 has 14 amino acids. CDR1 is LGHNA and CDR2 is YNFKEQ in the germline V gene. The V segment lost 2 bases and the J segment 6 bases; nucleotides outside the gene matches: 7. The CDR3 DNA sequence: TGTGCCAGCAGCCAACTTCGGACTAGAGGCGAGCAGTACTTC. It translates to CASSQLRTRGEQYF.

This clonotype has at least ten counts. This chain links TRBV7-8 with TRBJ1-1, with D unclear. V lost 5 bases and J 5 bases, leaving 12 bases between the germline ends. The V gene's germline CDR1 is SGHVS and CDR2 FQNEAQ. The CDR3 has 13 amino acids. CDR3 amino acids: CASSRTLQTEAFF. The CDR3 DNA reads as TGTGCCAGCAGCCGGACCCTGCAAACTGAAGCTTTCTTT.

This clonotype has at least ten counts. The V and J genes are TRBV29-1 and TRBJ1-2; D is ambiguous. Trimming stripped 4 bases from V and 5 bases from J, with 14 bases between. This CDR3 contains 13 residues. Per the germline V gene, CDR1 is SQVTM and CDR2 is ANQGSEA. CDR3 protein: CSVGLLGGYGYTF. The DNA of the CDR3 is TGCAGCGTTGGGTTGTTAGGAGGATATGGCTACACCTTC.

DNA of the CDR3: TGTGCCAGCAGAGGACGGTCGACCTCTGGAAACACCATATATTTT. Protein: CASRGRSTSGNTIYF. This sequence joins TRBV6-1 and TRBJ1-3, with D unclear. This CDR3 region has 15 residues. The V gene's germline CDR1 is MNHNS and CDR2 SASEGT. Deletions cut 6 bases from V and 0 bases from J, with 12 bases between.

This clonotype appeared many times. V usage is TRBV28 and J usage is TRBJ1-5; maybe TRBD1 (6 bases). CDR1 MDHEN and CDR2 SYDVKM come from the germline V gene. The CDR3 is 15 amino acids. Trimming removed 6 bases from V and 3 bases from J, with 15 bases in between. The CDR3 loop reads CASRGPGQFNQPQHF. In nucleotides, the CDR3 is TGTGCCAGCAGGGGCCCCGGACAGTTCAATCAGCCCCAGCATTTT.